This T cell receptor beta chain is drawn from a study of T-cell memory formation after mild COVID-19. TCRdb re-called the 5' RACE reads through MiXCR, storing one row per CDR3 protein. The data show 360,000 or so distinct CDR3 sequences, 25% to 30% seen once. The TCR sequence derives from an adult woman who had mild COVID-19 (a few samples of this study predate the infection). Cell type and time point are not known. The sample taken for sequencing was PBMCs or a T cell subset sorted from them (not recorded which).

This chain's CDR3 is CASSQLEGAALYEQYF. In nucleotides, the CDR3 is TGCGCCAGCAGCCAACTCGAGGGTGCGGCTCTCTACGAGCAGTACTTC. V usage is TRBV4-1 and J usage is TRBJ2-7, with TRBD2 as a possible D gene (5 bases). Germline-derived CDR1 and CDR2 are MGHRA and YSYEKL. The V gene lost 2 bases and the J gene lost 3 bases, with 17 bases spanning the gap. CDR3 length: 16 residues.